These 23 T cell receptor beta chains were sequenced from one sample in a study of shared clonotypes between healthy human individuals. Produced via immunoSEQ multiplex PCR; TCRdb's table is partial and in-frame only. This table has around 2,100,000 clones, about 95% appearing once. In the naive CD8 group, cells lacked CD45RO and were positively selected for CCR7, so terminally differentiated effector memory CD45RA+ cells were left out. The sequenced sample was naive CD8+ T cells sorted from blood. The receptors shown here come from a man in his late teens or twenties in good health.

The V call is TRBV30, the J call TRBJ1-2, with 7 bases identical to TRBD1. CDR1 is GTSNPN and CDR2 is SVGIG in the germline V gene (reference sequence). With V trimmed by 5 bases and J by 4 bases, 16 bases remained unmatched. This CDR3 is built from 16 residues. The CDR3 DNA follows: TGTGCCTGGGATGGGGACAACAGGGGTCTGGGCTATGGCTACACCTTC. Its translation is CAWDGDNRGLGYGYTF.

The chain couples TRBV29-1 to TRBJ1-2, with a weak D call TRBD1 (5 bases). Germline V gene lookup returns CDR1 SQVTM and CDR2 ANQGSEA. The CDR3 runs 13 residues. Trimming removed 6 bases at V and 7 bases at J, with 18 bases between. The CDR3 reads CSVPKGLSRGYTF. In nucleotides, the CDR3 is TGCAGCGTCCCCAAGGGGTTGTCCCGTGGCTACACCTTC.

This clone has a single count. The chain links TRBV7-9 to TRBJ2-1; no clear D gene. V was shortened by 4 bases and J by 6 bases, with 7 bases between the two germline ends. The V gene's germline CDR1 is SEHNR and CDR2 FQNEAQ (reference sequence). The CDR3 totals 12 residues. In DNA, the CDR3 is TGTGCCAGCAGCTCCTCCCCCAATGAGCAGTTCTTC. The encoded protein is CASSSSPNEQFF.

This rearrangement joins TRBV6-1 to TRBJ2-5; D gene unclear. There are 15 residues in the CDR3. Germline V lookup: CDR1 MNHNS, CDR2 SASEGT. Trimming took 4 bases from V and 5 from J, leaving 17 bases between them. CDR3 loop: CASSAQASGWETQYF. CDR3 nucleotides: TGTGCCAGCAGTGCGCAGGCTTCCGGATGGGAGACCCAGTACTTC.

V is TRBV11-2 and J is TRBJ1-2; maybe TRBD1 (6 bases). Germline V gene lookup returns CDR1 SGHAT and CDR2 FQNNGV. The ends were cut back, 1 base at V and 0 bases at J, with 6 bases in the middle. The CDR3 runs 14 residues. The CDR3 loop is CASSLAGANYGYTF. DNA of the CDR3: TGTGCCAGCAGCTTAGCAGGGGCTAACTATGGCTACACCTTC.

V is TRBV27 and J is TRBJ2-6, with TRBD1 as a possible D gene (6 bases). CDR1 is MNHEY and CDR2 is SMNVEV in the germline V gene (reference sequence). This CDR3 contains 17 residues. The V and J ends lost 6 bases and 1 base respectively, with 16 bases between them. The CDR3 DNA is TGTGCCAGCAGGCCGGAACAGGGAGCTTCTGGGGCCAACGTCCTGACTTTC. Encoded protein: CASRPEQGASGANVLTF.

This clone was counted once. The CDR3 is CASNEGALSNQPQHF. CDR3 coding DNA: TGTGCCAGCAACGAGGGGGCCCTTAGCAATCAGCCCCAGCATTTT. V gene TRBV6-1 combines with J gene TRBJ1-5; the match to TRBD1 covers 7 bases. The V segment lost 7 bases and the J segment 0 bases; nucleotides outside the gene matches: 6. Germline V gene sequence: CDR1 MNHNS, CDR2 SASEGT. The CDR3 sequence is 15 residues long.

The chain employs TRBV28 and TRBJ2-7; D not resolved. The V gene's germline CDR1 is MDHEN and CDR2 SYDVKM. V was clipped by 6 bases and J by 0 bases, with 18 bases between them. This CDR3 is built from 16 residues. This chain's CDR3 is CASSELIGSFSYEQYF. CDR3 sequence (DNA): TGTGCCAGCAGCGAACTGATCGGTTCTTTCTCCTACGAGCAGTACTTC.

This chain connects TRBV7-9 to TRBJ1-4; a possible D gene is TRBD1 (6 bases). This CDR3 spans 15 amino acids. Germline loops: CDR1 SEHNR, CDR2 FQNEAQ (reference sequence). V lost 2 bases and J 6 bases, leaving 13 bases between the germline ends. In nucleotides, the CDR3 is TGTGCCAGCAGCTTAACGGGGGCCGGCGATGAAAAACTGTTTTTT. Protein: CASSLTGAGDEKLFF.

CDR3 DNA: TGTGCCAGCAGTTGGGCTAGCGATAGCACAGATACGCAGTATTTT. Encoded protein: CASSWASDSTDTQYF. V is TRBV27 and J is TRBJ2-3, with D perhaps TRBD2 (6 bases). Between the trimmed V and J ends, which lost 4 bases and 0 bases, there was a span of 11 bases. The germline CDR1 and CDR2 sequences are MNHEY and SMNVEV (reference sequence). The CDR3 runs to 15 residues.

J is TRBJ2-5 and V is TRBV10-2; 16 nucleotides line up with TRBD2. Germline CDR1 WSHSY, CDR2 SAAADI. CDR3 size: 16 residues. The V gene end was trimmed by 6 bases and the J gene end by 0 bases; junction bases not matched to a gene: 1. CDR3 loop: CASRGLAGGYQETQYF. The CDR3 coding sequence is TGCGCCAGCAGGGGACTAGCGGGGGGGTACCAAGAGACCCAGTACTTC.

This clone was counted once. V usage is TRBV7-9 and J usage is TRBJ1-1; D is unclear. V shed 1 base and J shed 5 bases, with 11 bases lying between them. Germline-derived CDR1 and CDR2 are SEHNR and FQNEAQ (reference sequence). The CDR3 is 14 residues long. The CDR3 coding sequence is TGTGCCAGCAGCTTAGGACTGGGATTGACTGAAGCTTTCTTT. It translates to CASSLGLGLTEAFF.

The V gene is TRBV29-1, the J gene TRBJ2-1; D remains unclear. Deletions cut 8 bases from V and 5 bases from J, with 7 bases between. The length of the CDR3 is 10 residues. Looked up from germline, CDR1 is SQVTM and CDR2 is ANQGSEA. The CDR3 reads CSFLDNEQFF. The CDR3 DNA follows: TGCAGCTTCTTGGACAATGAGCAGTTCTTC.

The CDR3 protein is CASSSGAYEQYF. In DNA, the CDR3 is TGTGCCAGCAGTTCGGGGGCCTACGAGCAGTACTTC. V gene TRBV6-6 combines with J gene TRBJ2-7, with a tentative D call TRBD2 (6 bases). Trimming cost V 4 bases and J 2 bases, with 6 bases left between them. The germline V gene has CDR1 MNHNY and CDR2 SVGAGI (reference sequence). CDR3 size: 12 residues.

The J gene is TRBJ2-5, the V gene TRBV5-6, with 8 bases matching TRBD1. The CDR3 totals 15 residues. Trimming at V came to 6 bases and at J to 5 bases, leaving 12 bases not matched to a gene. Germline V gene sequence: CDR1 SGHDT, CDR2 YYEEEE. CDR3 DNA sequence: TGTGCCAGCACCTCCGGGACAGGTGGAGGTGAGACCCAGTACTTC. Its translation: CASTSGTGGGETQYF.

The V and J genes are TRBV5-1 and TRBJ1-1, with TRBD1 identical over 7 bases. This CDR3 is built from 11 residues. Germline CDR1 is SGHRS and CDR2 is YFSETQ. In DNA form, the CDR3 reads TGCCCTTGGCGGGACAGTCAGAGGACTTTCTTT. Translated, it gives CPWRDSQRTFF.

The chain joins TRBV21-1 to TRBJ1-2. TRBV21-1 is tagged as a pseudogene. The CDR3 sequence is 16 residues long. The DNA of the CDR3 is TGTGCCAGCAGCAAACCTCGGGTGGATGGGTCTTGGGGCTACACCTTC. Its protein is CASSKPRVDGSWGYTF.

A single count supports this clone. This chain links TRBV4-1 with TRBJ1-1; TRBD1 matches at 7 bases. The CDR3 has 14 amino acids. Germline values: CDR1 MGHRA, CDR2 YSYEKL. Trimming removed 0 bases from V and 6 bases from J; junction bases left unmatched: 4. The CDR3: CASSQDRGTAEAFF. The CDR3 DNA sequence: TGCGCCAGCAGCCAAGATAGGGGGACAGCTGAAGCTTTCTTT.

This clone appeared a single time. The chain has TRBV28 and TRBJ1-3; 7 bases are a match to TRBD1. Per the germline V gene, CDR1 is MDHEN and CDR2 is SYDVKM. Losses at the gene ends were 5 bases for V and 0 bases for J; bases not matched to a gene: 19. CDR3 length: 20 residues. The CDR3 here is CASSQKGTVLTLVSGNTIYF. In nucleotides, the CDR3 is TGTGCCAGCAGTCAGAAGGGGACAGTTCTCACCCTCGTCTCTGGAAACACCATATATTTT.

The rearrangement uses TRBV30 and TRBJ2-1; TRBD1 agrees at 8 bases. Germline assignment: CDR1 GTSNPN and CDR2 SVGIG (reference sequence). There are 12 residues in the CDR3. Unmatched junction bases numbered 9, after V lost 7 bases and J lost 10 bases. The CDR3 sequence: CASNRQGIEQFF. The CDR3 nucleotides read TGTGCCTCCAACCGACAGGGGATCGAGCAGTTCTTC. Looking up the rest from reference TRBV30 and TRBJ2-1 gives the full variable domain: SQTIHQWPATLVQPVGSPLSLECTVEGTSNPNLYWYRQAAGRGLQLLFYSVGIGQISSEVPQNLSASRPQDRQFILSSKKLLLSDSGFYLCASNRQGIEQFFGPGTRLTVL.

This rearrangement joins TRBV7-9 to TRBJ2-7; 9 nucleotides agree with TRBD1. Germline assignment: CDR1 SEHNR and CDR2 FQNEAQ (reference sequence). The CDR3 covers 17 residues. The V segment lost 4 bases and the J segment 3 bases; nucleotides outside the gene matches: 13. CDR3 sequence (DNA): TGTGCCAGCAGCTCCCCGCCGGGGACAGGGCCCCTCTACGAGCAGTACTTC. Amino acids: CASSSPPGTGPLYEQYF.

The V gene is TRBV7-9, the J gene TRBJ2-1, with D perhaps TRBD1 (6 bases). The germline CDR1 and CDR2 sequences are SEHNR and FQNEAQ (reference sequence). V was shortened by 5 bases and J by 3 bases, with 11 bases between the two germline ends. The length of the CDR3 is 14 residues. The CDR3 nucleotides read TGTGCCAGCAGCGCAGGGGAGAACTACAATGAGCAGTTCTTC. Amino acid sequence: CASSAGENYNEQFF. Full variable domain (outside the CDR3, taken from reference TRBV7-9 and TRBJ2-1): DTGVSQNPRHKITKRGQNVTFRCDPISEHNRLYWYRQTLGQGPEFLTYFQNEAQLEKSRLLSDRFSAERPKGSFSTLEIQRTEQGDSAMYLCASSAGENYNEQFFGPGTRLTVL.

V usage is TRBV27 and J usage is TRBJ2-1, with 7 bases identical to TRBD1. The CDR3 is made up of 14 amino acids. V shed 10 bases and J 5 bases; nucleotides not matched to a gene: 11. Germline lookup yields CDR1 MNHEY and CDR2 SMNVEV (reference sequence). CDR3 nucleotide sequence: TGTGCCACAGGGCGAAGGGGGCAACACAATGAGCAGTTCTTC. Translated, it gives CATGRRGQHNEQFF.